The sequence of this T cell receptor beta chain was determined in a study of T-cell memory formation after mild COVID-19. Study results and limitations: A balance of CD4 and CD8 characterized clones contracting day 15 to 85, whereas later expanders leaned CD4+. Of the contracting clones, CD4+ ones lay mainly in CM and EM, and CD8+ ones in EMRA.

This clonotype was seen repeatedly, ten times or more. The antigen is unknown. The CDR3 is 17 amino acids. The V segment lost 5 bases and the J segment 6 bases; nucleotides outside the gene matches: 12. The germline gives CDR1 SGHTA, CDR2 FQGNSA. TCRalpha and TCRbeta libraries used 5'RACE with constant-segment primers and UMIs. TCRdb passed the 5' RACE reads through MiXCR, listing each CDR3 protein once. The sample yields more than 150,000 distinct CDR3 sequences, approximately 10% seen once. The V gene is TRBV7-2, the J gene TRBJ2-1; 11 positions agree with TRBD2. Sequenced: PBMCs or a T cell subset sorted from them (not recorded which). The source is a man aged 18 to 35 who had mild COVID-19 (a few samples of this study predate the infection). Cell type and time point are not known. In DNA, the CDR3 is TGTGCCAGCAGCCCATTTCTCCTAACTAGCGGGGGCAATGAGCAGTTCTTC. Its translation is CASSPFLLTSGGNEQFF.